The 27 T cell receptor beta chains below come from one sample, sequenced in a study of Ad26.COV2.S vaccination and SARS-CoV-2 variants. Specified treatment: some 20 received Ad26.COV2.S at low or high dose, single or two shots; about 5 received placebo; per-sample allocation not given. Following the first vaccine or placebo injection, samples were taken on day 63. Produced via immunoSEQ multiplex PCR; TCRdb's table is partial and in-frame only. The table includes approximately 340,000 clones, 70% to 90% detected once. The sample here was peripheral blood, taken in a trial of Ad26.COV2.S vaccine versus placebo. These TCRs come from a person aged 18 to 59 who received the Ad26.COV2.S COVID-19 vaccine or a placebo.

The CDR3 DNA reads as TGTGCCAGAAATCTCCAGGAGAATACAGATACGCAGTATTTT. This sequence encodes CARNLQENTDTQYF. This rearrangement joins TRBV27 to TRBJ2-3; D unclear. Germline V gene data show CDR1 as MNHEY and CDR2 as SMNVEV (reference sequence). Trimming removed 9 bases at V and 3 bases at J, with 16 bases between. The CDR3 covers 14 residues.

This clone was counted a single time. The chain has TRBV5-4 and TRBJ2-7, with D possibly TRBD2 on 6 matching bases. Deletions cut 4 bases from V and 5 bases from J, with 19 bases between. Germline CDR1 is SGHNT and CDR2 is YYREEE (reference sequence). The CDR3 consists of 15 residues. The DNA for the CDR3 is TGTGCCAGCAGCCAAGCTAGCGCCAACGTCAACGAGCAGTACTTC. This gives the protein CASSQASANVNEQYF.

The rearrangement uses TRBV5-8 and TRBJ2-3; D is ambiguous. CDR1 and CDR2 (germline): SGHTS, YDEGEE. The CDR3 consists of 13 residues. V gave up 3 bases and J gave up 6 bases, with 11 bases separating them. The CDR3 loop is CASSSLMGDTQYF. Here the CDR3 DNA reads TGTGCCAGCAGCTCCCTTATGGGGGATACGCAGTATTTT.

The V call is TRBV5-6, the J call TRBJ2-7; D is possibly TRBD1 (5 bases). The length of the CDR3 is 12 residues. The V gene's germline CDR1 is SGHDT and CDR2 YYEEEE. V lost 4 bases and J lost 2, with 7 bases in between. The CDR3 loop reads CASSLGAYEQYF. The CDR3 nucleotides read TGTGCCAGCAGCCTAGGGGCCTACGAGCAGTACTTC.

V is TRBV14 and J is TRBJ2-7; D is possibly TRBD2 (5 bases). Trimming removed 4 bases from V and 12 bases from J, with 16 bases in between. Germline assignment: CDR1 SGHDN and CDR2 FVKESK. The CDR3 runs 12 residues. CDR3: CASSPLRGNPYF. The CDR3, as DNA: TGTGCCAGCAGCCCCCTCCGAGGGAACCCGTACTTC. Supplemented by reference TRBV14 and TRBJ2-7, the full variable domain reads EAGVTQFPSHSVIEKGQTVTLRCDPISGHDNLYWYRRVMGKEIKFLLHFVKESKQDESGMPNNRFLAERTGGTYSTLKVQPAELEDSGVYFCASSPLRGNPYFGPGTRLTVT.

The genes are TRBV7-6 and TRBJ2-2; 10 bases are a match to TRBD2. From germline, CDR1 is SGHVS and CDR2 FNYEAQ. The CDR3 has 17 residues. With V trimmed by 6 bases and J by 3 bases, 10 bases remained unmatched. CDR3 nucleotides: TGTGCCAGCAGAATCGAACTAGCGGGACACTACACCGGGGAGCTGTTTTTT. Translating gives CASRIELAGHYTGELFF.

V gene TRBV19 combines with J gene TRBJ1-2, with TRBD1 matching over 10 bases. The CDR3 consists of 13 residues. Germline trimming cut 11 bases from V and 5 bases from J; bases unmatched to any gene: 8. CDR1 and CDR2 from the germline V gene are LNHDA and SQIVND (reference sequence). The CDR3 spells CAARTGGDYGYTF. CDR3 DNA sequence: TGTGCCGCAAGGACAGGGGGTGATTATGGCTACACCTTC.

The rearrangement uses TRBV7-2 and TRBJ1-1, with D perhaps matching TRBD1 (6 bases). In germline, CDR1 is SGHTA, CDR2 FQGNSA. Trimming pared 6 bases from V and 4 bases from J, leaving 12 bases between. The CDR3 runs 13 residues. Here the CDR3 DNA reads TGTGCCAGCAGACTAAGAGGGGGCACTGAAGCTTTCTTT. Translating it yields CASRLRGGTEAFF.

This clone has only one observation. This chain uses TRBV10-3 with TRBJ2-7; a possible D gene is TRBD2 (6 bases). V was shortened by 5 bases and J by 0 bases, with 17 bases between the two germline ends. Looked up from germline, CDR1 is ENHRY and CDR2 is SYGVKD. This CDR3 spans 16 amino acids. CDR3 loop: CAISRRGLTDSYEQYF. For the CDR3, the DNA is TGTGCCATCAGTAGACGAGGACTAACGGACTCCTACGAGCAGTACTTC.

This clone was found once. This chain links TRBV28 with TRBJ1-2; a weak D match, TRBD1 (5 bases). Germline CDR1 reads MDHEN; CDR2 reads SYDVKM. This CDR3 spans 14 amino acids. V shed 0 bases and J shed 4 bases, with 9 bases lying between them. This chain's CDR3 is CASSLWGEPYGYTF. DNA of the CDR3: TGTGCCAGCAGTTTATGGGGGGAACCCTATGGCTACACCTTC.

The CDR3 DNA reads TGCGCCAGCAGCCAAGATTACAGGGAGGGGACCAATGAGCAGTTCTTC. Translating it yields CASSQDYREGTNEQFF. The genes are TRBV4-3 and TRBJ2-1, with D perhaps TRBD2 (7 bases). Trimming removed 0 bases from V and 6 bases from J, with 15 bases in between. The germline V gene encodes CDR1 LGHNA and CDR2 YSLEER. The CDR3 is made up of 16 amino acids.

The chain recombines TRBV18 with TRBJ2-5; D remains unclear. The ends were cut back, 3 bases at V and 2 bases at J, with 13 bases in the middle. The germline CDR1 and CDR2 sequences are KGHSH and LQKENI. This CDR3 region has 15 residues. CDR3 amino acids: CASSPKWASQETQYF. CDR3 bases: TGTGCCAGCTCACCCAAATGGGCCAGTCAAGAGACCCAGTACTTC.

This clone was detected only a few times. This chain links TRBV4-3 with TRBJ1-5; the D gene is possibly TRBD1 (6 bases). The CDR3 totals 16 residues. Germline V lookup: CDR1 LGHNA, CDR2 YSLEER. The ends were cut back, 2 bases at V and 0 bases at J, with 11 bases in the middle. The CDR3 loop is CASSQQTGISNQPQHF. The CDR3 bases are TGCGCCAGCAGCCAACAAACAGGGATTAGCAATCAGCCCCAGCATTTT.

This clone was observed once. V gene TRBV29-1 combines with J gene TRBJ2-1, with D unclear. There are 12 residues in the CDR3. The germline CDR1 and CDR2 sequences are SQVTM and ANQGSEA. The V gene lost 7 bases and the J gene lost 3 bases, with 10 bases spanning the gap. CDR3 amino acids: CSETELYNEQFF. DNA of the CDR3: TGCAGCGAGACGGAACTCTACAATGAGCAGTTCTTC.

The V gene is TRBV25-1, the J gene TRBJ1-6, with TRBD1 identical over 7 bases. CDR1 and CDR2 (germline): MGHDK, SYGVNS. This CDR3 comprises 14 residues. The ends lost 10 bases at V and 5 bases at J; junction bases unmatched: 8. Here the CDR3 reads CATRTGTDNSPLHF. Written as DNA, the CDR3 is TGTGCCACCCGTACCGGGACAGATAATTCACCCCTCCACTTT.

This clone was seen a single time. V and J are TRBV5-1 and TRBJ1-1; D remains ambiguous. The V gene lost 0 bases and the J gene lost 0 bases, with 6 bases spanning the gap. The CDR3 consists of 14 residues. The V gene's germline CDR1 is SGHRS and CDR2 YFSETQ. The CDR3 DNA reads TGCGCCAGCAGCTTGGAAATTATGAACACTGAAGCTTTCTTT. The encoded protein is CASSLEIMNTEAFF.

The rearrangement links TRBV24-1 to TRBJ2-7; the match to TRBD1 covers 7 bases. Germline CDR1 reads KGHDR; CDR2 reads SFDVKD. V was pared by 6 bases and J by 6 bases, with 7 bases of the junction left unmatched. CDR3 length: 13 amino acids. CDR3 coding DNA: TGTGCCACCAGTCAAGGGGGCAGGTTCGAGCAGTACTTC. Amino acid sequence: CATSQGGRFEQYF.

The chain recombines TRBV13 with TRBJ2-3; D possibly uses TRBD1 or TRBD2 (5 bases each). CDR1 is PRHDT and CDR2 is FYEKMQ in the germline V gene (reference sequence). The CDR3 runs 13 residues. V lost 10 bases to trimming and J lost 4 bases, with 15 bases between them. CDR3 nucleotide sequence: TGTGCCAACGCTCGCTTGGGGGCAGATACGCAGTATTTT. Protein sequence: CANARLGADTQYF. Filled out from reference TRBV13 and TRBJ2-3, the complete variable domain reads AAGVIQSPRHLIKEKRETATLKCYPIPRHDTVYWYQQGPGQDPQFLISFYEKMQSDKGSIPDRFSAQQFSDYHSELNMSSLELGDSALYFCANARLGADTQYFGPGTRLTVL.

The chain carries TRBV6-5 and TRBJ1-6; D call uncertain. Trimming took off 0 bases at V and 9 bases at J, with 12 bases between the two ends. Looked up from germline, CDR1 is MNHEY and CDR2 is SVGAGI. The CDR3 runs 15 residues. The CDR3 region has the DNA TGTGCCAGCAGTTACTCCCAAGGGAAGGGTTCACCCCTCCACTTT. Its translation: CASSYSQGKGSPLHF.

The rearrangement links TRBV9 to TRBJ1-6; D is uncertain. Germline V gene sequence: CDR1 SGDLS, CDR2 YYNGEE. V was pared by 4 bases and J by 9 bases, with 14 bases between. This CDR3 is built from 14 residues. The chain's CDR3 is CASSLDLTTSPLHF. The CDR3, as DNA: TGTGCCAGCAGCCTCGATCTTACGACTTCACCCCTCCACTTT.

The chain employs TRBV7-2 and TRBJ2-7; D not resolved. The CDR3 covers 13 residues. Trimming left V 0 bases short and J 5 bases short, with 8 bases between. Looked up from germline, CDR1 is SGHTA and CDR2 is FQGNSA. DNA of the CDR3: TGTGCCAGCAGCTTAGCAGGGTACGACGAGCAGTACTTC. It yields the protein CASSLAGYDEQYF.

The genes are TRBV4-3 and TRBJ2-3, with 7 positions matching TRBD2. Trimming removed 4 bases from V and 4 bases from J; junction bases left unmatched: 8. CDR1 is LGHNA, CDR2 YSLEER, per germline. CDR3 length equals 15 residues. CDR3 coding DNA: TGCGCCAGCAGCCGAGAGGGAGGGGAATCAGATACGCAGTATTTT. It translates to CASSREGGESDTQYF.

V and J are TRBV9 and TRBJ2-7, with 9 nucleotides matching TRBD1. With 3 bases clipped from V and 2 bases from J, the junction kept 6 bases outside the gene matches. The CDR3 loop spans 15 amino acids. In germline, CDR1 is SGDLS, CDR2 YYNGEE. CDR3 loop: CASSGRTGDTYEQYF. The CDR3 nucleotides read TGTGCCAGCAGCGGAAGGACAGGGGACACCTACGAGCAGTACTTC.

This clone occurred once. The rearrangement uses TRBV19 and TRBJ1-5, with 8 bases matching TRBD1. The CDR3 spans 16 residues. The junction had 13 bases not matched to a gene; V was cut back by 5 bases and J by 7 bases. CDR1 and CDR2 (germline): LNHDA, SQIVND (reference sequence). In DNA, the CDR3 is TGTGCCAGTAGTCCTACGGACAGGGAAATGGACCAGCCCCAGCATTTT. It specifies CASSPTDREMDQPQHF. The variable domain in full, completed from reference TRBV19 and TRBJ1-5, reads DGGITQSPKYLFRKEGQNVTLSCEQNLNHDAMYWYRQDPGQGLRLIYYSQIVNDFQKGDIAEGYSVSREKKESFPLTVTSAQKNPTAFYLCASSPTDREMDQPQHFGDGTRLSIL.

This chain's CDR3 is CASSGQGAQNTGELFF. DNA of the CDR3: TGTGCCAGCAGCGGACAGGGGGCGCAAAACACCGGGGAGCTGTTTTTT. V is TRBV7-9 and J is TRBJ2-2; 11 bases fit TRBD1. Germline assignment: CDR1 SEHNR and CDR2 FQNEAQ (reference sequence). The CDR3 totals 16 residues. Trimming removed 5 bases from V and 2 bases from J; junction bases left unmatched: 4.

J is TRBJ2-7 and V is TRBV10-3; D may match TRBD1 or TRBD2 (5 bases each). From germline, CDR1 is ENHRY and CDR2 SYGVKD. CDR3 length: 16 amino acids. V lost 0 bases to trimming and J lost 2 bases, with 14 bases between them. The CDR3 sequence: CAISESGSGAPYEQYF. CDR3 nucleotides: TGTGCCATCAGTGAGTCAGGTTCCGGGGCACCCTACGAGCAGTACTTC.

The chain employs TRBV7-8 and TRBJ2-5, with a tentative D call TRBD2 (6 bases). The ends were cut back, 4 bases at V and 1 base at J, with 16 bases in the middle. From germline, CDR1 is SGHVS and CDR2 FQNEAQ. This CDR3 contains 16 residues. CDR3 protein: CASSSPGVRVQETQYF. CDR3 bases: TGTGCCAGCAGCTCCCCGGGGGTGAGGGTCCAAGAGACCCAGTACTTC. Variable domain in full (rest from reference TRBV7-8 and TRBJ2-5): GAGVSQSPRYKVAKRGQDVALRCDPISGHVSLFWYQQALGQGPEFLTYFQNEAQLDKSGLPSDRFFAERPEGSVSTLKIQRTQQEDSAVYLCASSSPGVRVQETQYFGPGTRLLVL.